Below, 27 T cell receptor beta chains from the same sample are listed, as sequenced in a study of Ad26.COV2.S vaccination and SARS-CoV-2 variants. Profiling relied on immunoSEQ multiplex PCR, and the TCRdb table lists in-frame clones only, not all of them. The data show about 680,000 clones, around 92% seen once. As for treatment: some 19 received Ad26.COV2.S at low or high dose, single or two shots; a few received placebo; per-sample allocation not given. Vaccine and placebo recipients were sampled on day 63 after the first injection. The sequenced sample was peripheral blood, obtained in a trial of Ad26.COV2.S vaccine versus placebo. Receptors originate from a person aged 18-65 years who received the Ad26.COV2.S COVID-19 vaccine or a placebo.

The CDR3 reads CASSSSTDTQYF. The DNA for the CDR3 is TGTGCCAGCAGCTCTAGCACAGATACGCAGTATTTT. The rearrangement links TRBV7-9 to TRBJ2-3; D uncertain. Between the trimmed V and J ends, which lost 4 bases and 0 bases, there was a span of 2 bases. This CDR3 is 12 amino acids long. CDR1 is SEHNR, CDR2 FQNEAQ, per germline (reference sequence).

The V gene is TRBV7-9, the J gene TRBJ2-3; D might be TRBD1 or TRBD2, each matching 5 bases. With 1 base removed from V and 2 bases from J, the gap between germline ends came to 7 bases. The CDR3 sequence is 14 residues long. Germline lookup yields CDR1 SEHNR and CDR2 FQNEAQ (reference sequence). The CDR3 DNA follows: TGTGCCAGCAGCTTAGGGGGACCCACAGATACGCAGTATTTT. As protein: CASSLGGPTDTQYF.

This sequence joins TRBV3-1 (or the pseudogene TRBV3-2) and TRBJ1-1; D gene ambiguous. The CDR3 extends over 13 amino acids. Trimming stripped 1 base from V and 5 bases from J, with 8 bases between. Germline values: CDR1 LGHDT, CDR2 YNNKEL (reference sequence). The CDR3 protein is CASSQGGETEAFF. In DNA, the CDR3 is TGTGCCAGCAGCCAAGGGGGTGAGACTGAAGCTTTCTTT.

The chain uses TRBV5-1 and TRBJ2-7; TRBD2 agrees at 7 bases. The CDR3 runs to 16 residues. The trim removed 3 bases at V and 2 bases at J, leaving 11 bases unmatched. Germline V CDR1 and CDR2: SGHRS, YFSETQ. The CDR3 DNA sequence: TGCGCCAGCAGCTCGGGACCGGGGGGACTGACCTACGAGCAGTACTTC. The encoded protein is CASSSGPGGLTYEQYF.

This chain joins TRBV19 and TRBJ2-1; 7 positions match TRBD1. Germline V gives CDR1 LNHDA, CDR2 SQIVND (reference sequence). CDR3 length: 14 residues. V was clipped by 0 bases and J by 8 bases; unmatched bases: 4. In nucleotides, the CDR3 is TGTGCCAGTAGTATAGAAAGGCAGGGGGATGAGCAGTTCTTC. This encodes CASSIERQGDEQFF.

The genes are TRBV6-6 and TRBJ1-5; D gene uncertain. This CDR3 is 13 amino acids long. Germline assignment: CDR1 MNHNY and CDR2 SVGAGI (reference sequence). Trimming took 6 bases from V and 6 from J, leaving 12 bases between them. In nucleotides, the CDR3 is TGTGCCAGCAGGCCACAGAATGTTCAGCCCCAGCATTTT. It encodes CASRPQNVQPQHF.

Note on this clone: At one of its ends the junction is not consistent with the germline gene, which may arise from a read error. This same CDR3 is encoded by further DNA sequences in the sample. V gene TRBV12-3 or TRBV12-4 combines with J gene TRBJ2-7; D perhaps matches TRBD2 (6 bases). The CDR3 length is 11 residues. The CDR3 protein is CASSLGGEQYF. The CDR3 DNA follows: TGTGCAAGCAGTTTGGGGGGCGAGCAGTACTTC.

The chain combines TRBV30 with TRBJ2-3, with TRBD2 identical over 15 bases. The CDR3 length is 15 residues. V dropped 8 bases and J dropped 3; count of bases not matched to a gene: 6. CDR1 is GTSNPN, CDR2 SVGIG, per germline (reference sequence). CDR3 nucleotides: TGTGCCCGCGGACTAGCGGGAGGGTTTACAGATACGCAGTATTTT. As protein: CARGLAGGFTDTQYF. Using reference TRBV30 and TRBJ2-3 for the parts outside the CDR3, the full variable domain is SQTIHQWPATLVQPVGSPLSLECTVEGTSNPNLYWYRQAAGRGLQLLFYSVGIGQISSEVPQNLSASRPQDRQFILSSKKLLLSDSGFYLCARGLAGGFTDTQYFGPGTRLTVL.

This sequence joins TRBV7-9 and TRBJ1-1, with D unclear. V was shortened by 1 base and J by 9 bases, with 9 bases between the two germline ends. The CDR3 contains 12 residues. The germline CDR1 and CDR2 sequences are SEHNR and FQNEAQ (reference sequence). The CDR3 loop is CASSLEQNQAFF. The CDR3 coding sequence is TGTGCCAGCAGCTTAGAACAGAACCAAGCTTTCTTT.

The chain recombines TRBV6-5 with TRBJ2-1; 7 bases fit TRBD2. The trim removed 4 bases at V and 2 bases at J, leaving 5 bases unmatched. The CDR3 has 15 amino acids. Germline V gene sequence: CDR1 MNHEY, CDR2 SVGAGI. CDR3 loop: CASSSAGVPYNEQFF. The CDR3 region has the DNA TGTGCCAGCAGTTCCGCGGGGGTCCCCTACAATGAGCAGTTCTTC.

This chain links TRBV7-3 with TRBJ2-2; 11 nucleotides line up with TRBD1. From germline, CDR1 is SGHTA and CDR2 FQGTGA. CDR3 length: 16 residues. V lost 5 bases, J lost 2 bases, and 4 bases stayed unmatched. For the CDR3, the DNA is TGTGCCAGCAGCCCAAGGACAGGGGGCAACACCGGGGAGCTGTTTTTT. It yields the protein CASSPRTGGNTGELFF.

The chain is built from TRBV19 and TRBJ1-1, with TRBD1 matching 7 bases. CDR1 and CDR2 (germline): LNHDA, SQIVND (reference sequence). J gave up 1 base and V 5 bases, and 7 bases lay outside the gene matches. The CDR3 extends over 15 amino acids. The CDR3 loop reads CASSVTGVSNTEAFF. The CDR3 bases are TGTGCCAGTAGTGTCACAGGGGTCTCGAACACTGAAGCTTTCTTT.

The J gene is TRBJ1-2, the V gene TRBV19; maybe TRBD1 (6 bases). The V end lost 6 bases, the J end lost 8 bases, and 16 bases lay between the germline ends. The CDR3 runs 13 residues. CDR1 LNHDA and CDR2 SQIVND come from the germline V gene (reference sequence). CDR3 nucleotides: TGTGCCAGTAGCAGGACAGACGGCTGGGGCTACACCTTC. Protein sequence: CASSRTDGWGYTF.

The V and J genes are TRBV11-2 and TRBJ1-1; D is unresolved. Looked up from germline, CDR1 is SGHAT and CDR2 is FQNNGV. Trimming shortened V by 8 bases and J by 2 bases, and 18 bases separated the two germline ends. This CDR3 is 15 amino acids long. CDR3 nucleotides: TGTGCCAGCGCCCTCCAACCCGTCCCAAACACTGAAGCTTTCTTT. Protein sequence: CASALQPVPNTEAFF.

The J gene is TRBJ2-5, the V gene TRBV5-6, with 9 nucleotides matching TRBD2. Germline trimming cut 1 base from V and 5 bases from J; bases unmatched to any gene: 6. The CDR3 consists of 15 residues. The V gene's germline CDR1 is SGHDT and CDR2 YYEEEE. Written as DNA, the CDR3 is TGTGCCAGCAGCTTGCCAGCGGGAGGTTTGGAGACCCAGTACTTC. Protein sequence: CASSLPAGGLETQYF.

This clone has a single count. The chain carries TRBV7-2 and TRBJ1-1; the D is unclear. The germline V gene encodes CDR1 SGHTA and CDR2 FQGNSA. CDR3 length equals 13 residues. The V gene lost 5 bases and the J gene lost 1 base, with 8 bases spanning the gap. The CDR3 loop reads CASSPGPNTEAFF. CDR3 in DNA: TGTGCCAGCAGCCCCGGGCCGAACACTGAAGCTTTCTTT. Combining the CDR3 with reference TRBV7-2 and TRBJ1-1 gives the whole variable domain GAGVSQSPSNKVTEKGKDVELRCDPISGHTALYWYRQSLGQGLEFLIYFQGNSAPDKSGLPSDRFSAERTGGSVSTLTIQRTQQEDSAVYLCASSPGPNTEAFFGQGTRLTVV.

This clone was counted a single time. The chain has TRBV7-2 and TRBJ2-3, with 8 bases that match TRBD2. Germline CDR1 and CDR2: SGHTA and FQGNSA. The CDR3 totals 17 residues. With 5 bases clipped from V and 0 bases from J, the junction kept 10 bases outside the gene matches. Here the CDR3 DNA reads TGTGCCAGCAGCAAAAACCCGGGACTAGGGAGCACAGATACGCAGTATTTT. Protein: CASSKNPGLGSTDTQYF. Supplemented by reference TRBV7-2 and TRBJ2-3, the full variable domain reads GAGVSQSPSNKVTEKGKDVELRCDPISGHTALYWYRQSLGQGLEFLIYFQGNSAPDKSGLPSDRFSAERTGGSVSTLTIQRTQQEDSAVYLCASSKNPGLGSTDTQYFGPGTRLTVL.

Regarding this clone: Other DNA variants within this sample encode the same CDR3. The chain joins TRBV7-9 to TRBJ1-1; D possibly corresponds to TRBD1 (5 bases). V was clipped by 3 bases and J by 5 bases, with 10 bases between them. The CDR3 consists of 13 residues. The germline V gene encodes CDR1 SEHNR and CDR2 FQNEAQ (reference sequence). The CDR3 is CASSFQGRTEAFF. In nucleotides, the CDR3 is TGTGCCAGCAGCTTTCAGGGAAGGACTGAAGCTTTCTTT.

V usage is TRBV2 and J usage is TRBJ1-3; a possible D gene is TRBD1 (5 bases). The germline V gene encodes CDR1 SNHLY and CDR2 FYNNEI. V lost 7 bases to trimming and J lost 0 bases, with 13 bases between them. The CDR3 contains 15 residues. The CDR3 loop is CASTIDSSSGNTIYF. For the CDR3, the DNA is TGTGCCAGCACCATAGACAGTAGCTCTGGAAACACCATATATTTT.

The CDR3 loop reads CASSPGQVGAQYF. The CDR3 DNA follows: TGTGCCAGCAGCCCTGGACAGGTTGGGGCGCAGTACTTC. This sequence joins TRBV7-2 and TRBJ2-7, with 7 bases matching TRBD1. CDR1 and CDR2 (germline): SGHTA, FQGNSA. V was clipped by 5 bases and J by 9 bases; unmatched bases: 10. The CDR3 is made up of 13 amino acids.

The J gene is TRBJ2-7, the V gene TRBV7-9; D is tentatively TRBD1 or TRBD2 (5 bases each). Germline V gene sequence: CDR1 SEHNR, CDR2 FQNEAQ (reference sequence). Trimming stripped 2 bases from V and 2 bases from J, with 10 bases between. There are 14 residues in the CDR3. CDR3 residues: CASSLRGVAYEQYF. CDR3 coding DNA: TGTGCCAGCAGCTTAAGAGGGGTCGCCTACGAGCAGTACTTC.

This chain links TRBV5-5 with TRBJ2-3; TRBD2 is a possible D gene (6 bases). The CDR3 spans 15 residues. Per the germline V gene, CDR1 is SGHKS and CDR2 is YYEKEE (reference sequence). The V end was cut by 6 bases, the J end by 2 bases, with 16 bases between. This CDR3 is CASTTGGAPTDTQYF. The CDR3 coding sequence is TGTGCCAGCACGACTGGCGGGGCGCCCACAGATACGCAGTATTTT.

This sequence joins TRBV11-2 and TRBJ2-7, with 7 bases fitting TRBD2. Germline V gives CDR1 SGHAT, CDR2 FQNNGV. V was clipped by 3 bases and J by 2 bases; unmatched bases: 4. CDR3 length equals 14 residues. CDR3 nucleotides: TGTGCCAGCAGCTTTGGGGGGGGGACCTACGAGCAGTACTTC. Protein: CASSFGGGTYEQYF.

The V gene is TRBV15, the J gene TRBJ2-7, with 7 positions matching TRBD2. This CDR3 is 15 amino acids long. The V and J ends lost 0 bases and 3 bases, in that order; junction bases with no gene match: 5. Germline CDR1 LNHNV, CDR2 YYDKDF (reference sequence). CDR3: CATSRDAGEYYEQYF. The CDR3 nucleotides read TGTGCCACCAGCAGAGATGCGGGAGAATACTACGAGCAGTACTTC. Complete variable domain (other parts from reference TRBV15 and TRBJ2-7): DAMVIQNPRYQVTQFGKPVTLSCSQTLNHNVMYWYQQKSSQAPKLLFHYYDKDFNNEADTPDNFQSRRPNTSFCFLDIRSPGLGDTAMYLCATSRDAGEYYEQYFGPGTRLTVT.

The gene calls are TRBV6-2 or TRBV6-3 and TRBJ1-2; TRBD1 aligns across 7 bases. Per germline, CDR1 MNHEY and CDR2 SVGEGT. The CDR3 sequence is 14 residues long. Trimming removed 5 bases from V and 3 bases from J; junction bases left unmatched: 6. Written as DNA, the CDR3 is TGTGCCAGCAGTCGACAGGGACGATACTATGGCTACACCTTC. Translation: CASSRQGRYYGYTF.

V and J are TRBV27 and TRBJ1-2; D may be TRBD1 (6 bases). Trimming stripped 3 bases from V and 4 bases from J, with 15 bases between. CDR3 length: 15 amino acids. From germline, CDR1 is MNHEY and CDR2 SMNVEV (reference sequence). CDR3 protein: CASSFKEGGGYGYTF. For the CDR3, the DNA is TGTGCCAGCAGTTTCAAAGAGGGGGGCGGCTATGGCTACACCTTC.

J is TRBJ2-1 and V is TRBV4-1, with 9 nucleotides matching TRBD2. The V and J ends lost 7 bases and 6 bases, in that order; junction bases with no gene match: 7. The CDR3 loop spans 14 amino acids. CDR1 is MGHRA, CDR2 YSYEKL, per germline. The CDR3: CASNQAGGTNEQFF. The CDR3 DNA is TGCGCCAGCAACCAGGCGGGGGGGACCAATGAGCAGTTCTTC.